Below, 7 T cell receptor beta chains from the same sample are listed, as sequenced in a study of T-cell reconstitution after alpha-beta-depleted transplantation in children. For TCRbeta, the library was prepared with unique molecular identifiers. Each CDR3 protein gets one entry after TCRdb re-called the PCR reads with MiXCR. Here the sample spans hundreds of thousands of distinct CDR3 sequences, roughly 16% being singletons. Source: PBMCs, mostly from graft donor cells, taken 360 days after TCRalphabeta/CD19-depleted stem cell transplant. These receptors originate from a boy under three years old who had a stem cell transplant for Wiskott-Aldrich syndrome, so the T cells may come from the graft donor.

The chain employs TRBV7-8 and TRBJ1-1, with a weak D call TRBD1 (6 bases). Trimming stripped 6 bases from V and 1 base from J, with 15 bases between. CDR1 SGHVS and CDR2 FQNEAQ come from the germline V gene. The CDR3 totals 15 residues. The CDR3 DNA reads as TGTGCCAGCAGAGGACGGGGCAGGGGGAACACTGAAGCTTTCTTT. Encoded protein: CASRGRGRGNTEAFF. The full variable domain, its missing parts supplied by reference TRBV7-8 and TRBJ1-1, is GAGVSQSPRYKVAKRGQDVALRCDPISGHVSLFWYQQALGQGPEFLTYFQNEAQLDKSGLPSDRFFAERPEGSVSTLKIQRTQQEDSAVYLCASRGRGRGNTEAFFGQGTRLTVV.

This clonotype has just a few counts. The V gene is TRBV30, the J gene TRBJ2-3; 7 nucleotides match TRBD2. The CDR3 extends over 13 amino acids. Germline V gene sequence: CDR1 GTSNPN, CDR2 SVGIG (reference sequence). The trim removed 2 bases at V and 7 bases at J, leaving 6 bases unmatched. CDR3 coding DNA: TGTGCCTGGAGTACTGCAGCGGGATATACGCAGTATTTT. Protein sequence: CAWSTAAGYTQYF.

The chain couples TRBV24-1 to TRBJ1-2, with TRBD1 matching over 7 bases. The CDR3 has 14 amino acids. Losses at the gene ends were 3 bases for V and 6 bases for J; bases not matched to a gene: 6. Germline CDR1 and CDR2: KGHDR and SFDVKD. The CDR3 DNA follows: TGTGCCACCAGTGATCCACAGGGGTTTCATGGCTACACCTTC. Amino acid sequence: CATSDPQGFHGYTF.

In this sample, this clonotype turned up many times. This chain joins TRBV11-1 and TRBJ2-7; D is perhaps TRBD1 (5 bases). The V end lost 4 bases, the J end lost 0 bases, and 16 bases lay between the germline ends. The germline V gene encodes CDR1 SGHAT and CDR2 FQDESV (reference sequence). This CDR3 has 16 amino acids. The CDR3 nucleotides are TGTGCCAGCAGCTCCCCCCGAAGGGGCGACTCCTACGAGCAGTACTTC. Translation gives CASSSPRRGDSYEQYF.

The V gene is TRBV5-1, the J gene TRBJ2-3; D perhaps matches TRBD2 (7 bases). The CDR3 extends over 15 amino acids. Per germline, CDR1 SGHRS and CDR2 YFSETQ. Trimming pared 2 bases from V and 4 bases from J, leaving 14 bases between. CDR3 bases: TGCGCCAGCAGCTTAGGGGGGGCCGGGGCAGATACGCAGTATTTT. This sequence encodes CASSLGGAGADTQYF.

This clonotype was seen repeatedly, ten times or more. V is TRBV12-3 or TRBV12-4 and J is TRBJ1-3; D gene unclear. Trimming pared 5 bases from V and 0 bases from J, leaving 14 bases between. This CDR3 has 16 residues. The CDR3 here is CASSRLWVPSGNTIYF. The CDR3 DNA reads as TGTGCCAGCAGTCGATTGTGGGTTCCCTCTGGAAACACCATATATTTT.

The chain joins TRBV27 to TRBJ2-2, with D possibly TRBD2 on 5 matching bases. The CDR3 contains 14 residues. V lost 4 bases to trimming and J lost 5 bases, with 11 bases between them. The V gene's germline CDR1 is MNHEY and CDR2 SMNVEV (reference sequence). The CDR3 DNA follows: TGTGCCAGCAGTTCCACAAGAGGGACCGGGGAGCTGTTTTTT. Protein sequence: CASSSTRGTGELFF.